What follows are 14 T cell receptor beta chains derived from one specimen sequenced in a study of blood T cells in healthy people across ages. A J-beta primer mix and a sample-barcoded 5' primer were used in a second PCR of about 7 to 11 cycles. Each CDR3 protein gets one entry after TCRdb re-called the 5' RACE reads with MiXCR. Altogether 600,000 to 800,000 distinct CDR3 sequences are present, around 21% being singletons, with the ten largest covering around 3.4%. The sample comprised blood. The receptors here all came from a man between 65 and 80 years old in good health.

The chain links TRBV5-1 to TRBJ2-5; D might be TRBD1 or TRBD2, each matching 5 bases. The assigned J gene may be wrong: the sequence end matches TRBJ2-7 better. This CDR3 has 14 residues. Per germline, CDR1 SGHRS and CDR2 YFSETQ. The CDR3 region has the DNA TGCGCCAGCAGCTTGGGACCGGGGCACTACGAGCAGTACTTC. It is translated as CASSLGPGHYEQYF.

This clonotype was detected a few times. The rearrangement joins TRBV19 to TRBJ2-5, with D perhaps matching TRBD1 (5 bases). V shed 5 bases and J shed 5 bases, with 18 bases lying between them. Germline CDR1 LNHDA, CDR2 SQIVND (reference sequence). This CDR3 contains 15 residues. CDR3 loop: CASSLRKGVLETQYF. CDR3 in DNA: TGTGCCAGTAGTCTCAGAAAAGGGGTTTTGGAGACCCAGTACTTC.

This clonotype turned up a few times. The chain joins TRBV6-1 to TRBJ2-5, with 7 positions matching TRBD2. The J call may be in error: the DNA end matches TRBJ2-1 better. CDR3 length: 13 amino acids. Germline V CDR1 and CDR2: MNHNS, SASEGT. CDR3 amino acids: CASSGDYRNEQFF. The CDR3 region has the DNA TGTGCCAGCAGTGGGGACTATCGGAATGAGCAGTTCTTC.

This clonotype was detected a few times. This chain uses TRBV7-8 with TRBJ2-5; tentatively, D is TRBD1 or TRBD2 (5 bases each). Per germline, CDR1 SGHVS and CDR2 FQNEAQ. The CDR3 is made up of 14 amino acids. Trimming shortened V by 5 bases and J by 5 bases, and 15 bases separated the two germline ends. CDR3 sequence (DNA): TGTGCCAGCAGCCGTCGAGGGGCAGAGGAGACCCAGTACTTC. This codes for CASSRRGAEETQYF.

This chain uses TRBV6-6 with TRBJ2-6; maybe TRBD2 (6 bases). Germline CDR1 reads MNHNY; CDR2 reads SVGAGI (reference sequence). Trimming removed 2 bases from V and 4 bases from J, with 12 bases in between. The CDR3 is 16 amino acids. The CDR3 here is CASSYGGDSGANVLTF. CDR3 DNA sequence: TGTGCCAGCAGTTACGGAGGGGACTCCGGGGCCAACGTCCTGACTTTC.

This clonotype was seen repeatedly, ten times or more. The chain employs TRBV2 and TRBJ2-4, with D possibly being TRBD2 (7 bases). Per the germline V gene, CDR1 is SNHLY and CDR2 is FYNNEI. This CDR3 has 14 amino acids. Trimming pared 4 bases from V and 2 bases from J, leaving 9 bases between. CDR3 sequence (DNA): TGTGCCAGCAGTGCGGGGGGCCCCAAAAACATTCAGTACTTC. Protein product: CASSAGGPKNIQYF.

This clonotype has just a few counts. This may come from a read error, since a much larger clone is one base off. The chain carries TRBV11-2 and TRBJ2-3, with 12 nucleotides matching TRBD2. Per the germline V gene, CDR1 is SGHAT and CDR2 is FQNNGV. With V trimmed by 1 base and J by 2 bases, 1 base remained unmatched. The CDR3 runs 16 residues. CDR3 region: CASSLGTSGNTDTQYF. The CDR3 DNA is TGTGCCAGCAGCTTAGGGACTAGCGGGAACACAGATACGCAGTATTTT.

This clonotype was counted between two and nine times. The V and J genes are TRBV28 and TRBJ2-7, with 7 bases that match TRBD2. Germline CDR1 and CDR2: MDHEN and SYDVKM. The V and J ends lost 7 bases and 3 bases, in that order; junction bases with no gene match: 9. This CDR3 comprises 14 residues. Written as DNA, the CDR3 is TGTGCCAGCAACCAGAGGCGGGAGTTCTACGAGCAGTACTTC. Its translation: CASNQRREFYEQYF. Filled out from reference TRBV28 and TRBJ2-7, the complete variable domain reads DVKVTQSSRYLVKRTGEKVFLECVQDMDHENMFWYRQDPGLGLRLIYFSYDVKMKEKGDIPEGYSVSREKKERFSLILESASTNQTSMYLCASNQRREFYEQYFGPGTRLTVT.

For the CDR3, the DNA is TGCGCCAGCAGCTTGTATGGTAGCCAGGAGCAGTTCTTC. The encoded protein is CASSLYGSQEQFF. This sequence joins TRBV5-1 and TRBJ2-5, with no clear D. The better agreement between TRBJ2-1 and the DNA end casts doubt on the J call. Germline loops: CDR1 SGHRS, CDR2 YFSETQ. This CDR3 is 13 amino acids long.

This clonotype was counted only a few times. V and J are TRBV5-5 and TRBJ2-5; D is uncertain. The CDR3 has 12 residues. Germline V gene sequence: CDR1 SGHKS, CDR2 YYEKEE (reference sequence). V shed 7 bases and J shed 3 bases, with 10 bases lying between them. The CDR3 DNA reads as TGTGCCAGCGCTATCGGAAAAGAGACCCAGTACTTC. Protein product: CASAIGKETQYF.

The chain uses TRBV12-3 or TRBV12-4 and TRBJ1-2, with D uncertain. V shed 4 bases and J shed 3 bases, with 6 bases lying between them. This CDR3 has 12 amino acids. The CDR3 DNA reads as TGTGCCAGCAGTTCGGCTGACTATGGCTACACCTTC. Translated: CASSSADYGYTF.

About this clonotype: A read error may produce the germline difference seen at one junction end. The chain recombines TRBV5-5 with TRBJ2-1; weak D call: TRBD1 (7 bases). CDR1 and CDR2 (germline): SGHKS, YYEKEE (reference sequence). This CDR3 has 14 amino acids. Written as DNA, the CDR3 is TGCGCCAGCAGCTTGGCGGGACAGCCCAATGAGCAGTTCTTC. Its protein product is CASSLAGQPNEQFF.

The table lists this clonotype with a count of one. This chain uses TRBV18 with TRBJ1-5; 9 positions match TRBD1. The CDR3 extends over 16 amino acids. J was trimmed by 7 bases and V by 5 bases; bases with no gene match: 12. Germline V gene data show CDR1 as KGHSH and CDR2 as LQKENI. For the CDR3, the DNA is TGTGCCAGCTCAGCGGGAGGGACAGGGTTCAAACAGCCCCAGCATTTT. Its protein product is CASSAGGTGFKQPQHF. Looking up the rest from reference TRBV18 and TRBJ1-5 gives the full variable domain: NAGVMQNPRHLVRRRGQEARLRCSPMKGHSHVYWYRQLPEEGLKFMVYLQKENIIDESGMPKERFSAEFPKEGPSILRIQQVVRGDSAAYFCASSAGGTGFKQPQHFGDGTRLSIL.

This clonotype was detected only a few times. This chain connects TRBV29-1 to TRBJ2-7; 7 bases agree with TRBD2. With V trimmed by 6 bases and J by 0 bases, 8 bases remained unmatched. The CDR3 covers 14 residues. Looked up from germline, CDR1 is SQVTM and CDR2 is ANQGSEA. CDR3 loop: CSVGAGSNSYEQYF. CDR3 DNA sequence: TGCAGCGTGGGAGCGGGATCTAACTCCTACGAGCAGTACTTC.